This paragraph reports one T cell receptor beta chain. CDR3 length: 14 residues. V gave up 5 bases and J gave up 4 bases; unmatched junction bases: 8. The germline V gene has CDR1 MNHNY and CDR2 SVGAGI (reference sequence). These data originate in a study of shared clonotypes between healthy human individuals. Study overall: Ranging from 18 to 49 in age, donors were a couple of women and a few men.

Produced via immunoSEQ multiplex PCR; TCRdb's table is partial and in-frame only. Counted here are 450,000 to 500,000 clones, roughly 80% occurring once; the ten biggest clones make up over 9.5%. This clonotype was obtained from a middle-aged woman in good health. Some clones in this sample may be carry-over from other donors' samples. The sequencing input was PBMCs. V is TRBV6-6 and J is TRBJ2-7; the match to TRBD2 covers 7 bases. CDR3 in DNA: TGTGCCAGCAGTCAGACCGGGACTATGTACGAGCAGTACTTC. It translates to CASSQTGTMYEQYF.